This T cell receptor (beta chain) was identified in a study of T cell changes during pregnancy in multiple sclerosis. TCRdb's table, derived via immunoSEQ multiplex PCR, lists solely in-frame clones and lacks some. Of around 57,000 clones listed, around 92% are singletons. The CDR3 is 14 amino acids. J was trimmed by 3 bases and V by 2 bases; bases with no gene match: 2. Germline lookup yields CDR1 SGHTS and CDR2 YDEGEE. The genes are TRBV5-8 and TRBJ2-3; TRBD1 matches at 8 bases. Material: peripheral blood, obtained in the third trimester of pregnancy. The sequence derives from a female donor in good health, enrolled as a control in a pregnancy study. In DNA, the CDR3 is TGTGCCAGCAGCTTCAGGGGGCAGACAGATACGCAGTATTTT. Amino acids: CASSFRGQTDTQYF. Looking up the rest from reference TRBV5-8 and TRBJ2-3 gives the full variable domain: EAGVTQSPTHLIKTRGQQATLRCSPISGHTSVYWYQQALGLGLQFLLWYDEGEERNRGNFPPRFSGRQFPNYSSELNVNALELEDSALYLCASSFRGQTDTQYFGPGTRLTVL.